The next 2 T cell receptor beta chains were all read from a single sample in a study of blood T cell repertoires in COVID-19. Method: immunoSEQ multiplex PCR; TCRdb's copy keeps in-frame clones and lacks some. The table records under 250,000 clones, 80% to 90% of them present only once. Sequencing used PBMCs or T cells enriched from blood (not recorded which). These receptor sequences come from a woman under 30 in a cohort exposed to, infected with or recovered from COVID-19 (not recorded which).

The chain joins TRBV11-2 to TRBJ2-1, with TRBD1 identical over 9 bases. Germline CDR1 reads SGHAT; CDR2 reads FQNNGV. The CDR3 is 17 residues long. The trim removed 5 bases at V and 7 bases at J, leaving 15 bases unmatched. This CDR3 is CASSPAGGGQGPNEQFF. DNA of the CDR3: TGTGCCAGCAGCCCCGCGGGTGGGGGACAGGGTCCGAATGAGCAGTTCTTC.

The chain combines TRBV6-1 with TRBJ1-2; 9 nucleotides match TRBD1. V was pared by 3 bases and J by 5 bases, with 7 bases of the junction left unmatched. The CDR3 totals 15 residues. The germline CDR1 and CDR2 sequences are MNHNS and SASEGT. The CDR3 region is CASSDRDREGYGYTF. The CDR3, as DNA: TGTGCCAGCAGTGACCGGGACAGGGAAGGGTATGGCTACACCTTC.